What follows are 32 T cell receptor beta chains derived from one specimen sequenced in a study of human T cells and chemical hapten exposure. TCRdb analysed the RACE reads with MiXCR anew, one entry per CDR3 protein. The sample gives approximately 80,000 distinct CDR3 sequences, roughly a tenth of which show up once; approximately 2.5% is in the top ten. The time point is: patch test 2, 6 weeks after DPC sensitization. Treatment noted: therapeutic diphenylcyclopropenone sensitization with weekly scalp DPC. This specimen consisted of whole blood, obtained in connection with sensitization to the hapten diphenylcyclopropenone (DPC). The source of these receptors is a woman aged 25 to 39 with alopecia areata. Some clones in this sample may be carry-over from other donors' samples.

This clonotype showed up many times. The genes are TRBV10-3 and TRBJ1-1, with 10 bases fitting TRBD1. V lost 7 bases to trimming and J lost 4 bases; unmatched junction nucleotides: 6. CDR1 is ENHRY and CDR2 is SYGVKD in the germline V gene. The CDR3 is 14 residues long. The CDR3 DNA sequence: TGTGCCATCACTAGGGACAGGGGTTCCACTGAAGCTTTCTTT. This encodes CAITRDRGSTEAFF.

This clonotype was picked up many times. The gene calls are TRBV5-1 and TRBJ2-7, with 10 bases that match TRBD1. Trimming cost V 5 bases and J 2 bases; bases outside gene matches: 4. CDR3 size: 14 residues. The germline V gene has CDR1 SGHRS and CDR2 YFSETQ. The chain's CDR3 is CASSIGQGAYEQYF. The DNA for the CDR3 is TGCGCCAGCAGTATAGGACAGGGGGCCTACGAGCAGTACTTC.

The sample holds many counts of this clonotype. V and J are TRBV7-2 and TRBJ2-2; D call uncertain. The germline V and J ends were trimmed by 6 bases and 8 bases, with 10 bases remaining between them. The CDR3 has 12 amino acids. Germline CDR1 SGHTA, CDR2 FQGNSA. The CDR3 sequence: CASRSNGGELFF. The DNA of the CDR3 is TGTGCCAGCAGGTCGAACGGAGGGGAGCTGTTTTTT.

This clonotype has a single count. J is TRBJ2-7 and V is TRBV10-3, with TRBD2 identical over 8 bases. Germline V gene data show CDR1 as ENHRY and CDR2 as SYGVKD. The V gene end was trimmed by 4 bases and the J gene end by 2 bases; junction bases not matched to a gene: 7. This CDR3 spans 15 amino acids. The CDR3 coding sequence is TGTGCCATCAGTGTTGTGGGCGGGGGGACCTACGAGCAGTACTTC. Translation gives CAISVVGGGTYEQYF.

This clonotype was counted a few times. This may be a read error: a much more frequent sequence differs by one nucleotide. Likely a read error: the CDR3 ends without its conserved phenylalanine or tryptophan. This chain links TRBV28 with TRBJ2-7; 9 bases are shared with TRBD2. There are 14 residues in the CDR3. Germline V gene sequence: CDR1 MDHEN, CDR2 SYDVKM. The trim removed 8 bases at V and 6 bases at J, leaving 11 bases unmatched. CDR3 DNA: TGTGCCAGCTCCCTTGCGGGAGGGCCACGCGAGCAGTACTCC. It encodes CASSLAGGPREQYS.

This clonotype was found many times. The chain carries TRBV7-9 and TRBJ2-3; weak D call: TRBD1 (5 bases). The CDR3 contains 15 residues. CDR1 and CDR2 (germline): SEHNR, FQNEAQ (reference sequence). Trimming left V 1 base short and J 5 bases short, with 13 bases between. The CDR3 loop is CASSLDAGHGDTQYF. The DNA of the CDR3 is TGTGCCAGCAGCTTAGACGCCGGACATGGAGATACGCAGTATTTT.

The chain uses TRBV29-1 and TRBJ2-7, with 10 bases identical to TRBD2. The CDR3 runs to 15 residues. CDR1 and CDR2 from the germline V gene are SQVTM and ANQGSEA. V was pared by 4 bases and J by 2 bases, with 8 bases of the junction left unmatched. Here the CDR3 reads CSVGRQRGGPYEQYF. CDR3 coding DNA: TGCAGCGTTGGTCGGCAGCGGGGGGGTCCCTACGAGCAGTACTTC.

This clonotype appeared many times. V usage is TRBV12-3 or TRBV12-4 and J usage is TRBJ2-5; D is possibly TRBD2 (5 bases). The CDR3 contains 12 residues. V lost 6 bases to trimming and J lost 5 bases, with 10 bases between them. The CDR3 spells CASSRWRETQYF. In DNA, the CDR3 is TGTGCCAGCAGCAGGTGGAGGGAGACCCAGTACTTC.

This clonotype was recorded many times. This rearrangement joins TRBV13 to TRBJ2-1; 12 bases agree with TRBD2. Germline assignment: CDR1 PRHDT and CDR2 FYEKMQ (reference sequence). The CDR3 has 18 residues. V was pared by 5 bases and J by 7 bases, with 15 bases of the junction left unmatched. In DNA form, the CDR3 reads TGTGCCAGCAGCGAACCCGCAACTAGCGGGAGGAACCTAAATGAGCAGTTCTTC. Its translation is CASSEPATSGRNLNEQFF. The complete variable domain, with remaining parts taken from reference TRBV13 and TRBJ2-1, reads AAGVIQSPRHLIKEKRETATLKCYPIPRHDTVYWYQQGPGQDPQFLISFYEKMQSDKGSIPDRFSAQQFSDYHSELNMSSLELGDSALYFCASSEPATSGRNLNEQFFGPGTRLTVL.

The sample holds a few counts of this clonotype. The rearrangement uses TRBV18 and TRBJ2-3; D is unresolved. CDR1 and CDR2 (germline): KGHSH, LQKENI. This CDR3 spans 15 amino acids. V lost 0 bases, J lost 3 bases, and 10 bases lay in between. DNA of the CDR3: TGTGCCAGCTCACCACCGGCCAGGCCTACAGATACGCAGTATTTT. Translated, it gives CASSPPARPTDTQYF.

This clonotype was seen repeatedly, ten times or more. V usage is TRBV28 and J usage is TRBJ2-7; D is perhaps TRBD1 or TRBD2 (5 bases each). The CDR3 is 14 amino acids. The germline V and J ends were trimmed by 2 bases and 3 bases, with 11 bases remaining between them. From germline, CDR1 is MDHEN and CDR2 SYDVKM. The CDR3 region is CASSLRFGGYEQYF. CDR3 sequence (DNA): TGTGCCAGCAGTTTAAGATTTGGGGGCTACGAGCAGTACTTC.

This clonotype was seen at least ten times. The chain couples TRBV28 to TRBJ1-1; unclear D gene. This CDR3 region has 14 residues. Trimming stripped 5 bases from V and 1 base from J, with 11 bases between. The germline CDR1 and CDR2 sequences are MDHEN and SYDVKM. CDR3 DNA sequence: TGTGCCAGCAGTCCCCGACGGGGGAACACTGAAGCTTTCTTT. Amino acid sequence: CASSPRRGNTEAFF.

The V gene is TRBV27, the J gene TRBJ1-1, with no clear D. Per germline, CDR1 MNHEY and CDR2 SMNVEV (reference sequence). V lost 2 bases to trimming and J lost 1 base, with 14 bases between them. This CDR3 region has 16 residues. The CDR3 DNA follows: TGTGCCAGCAGTTTAGGAAGGACGGTCCCGAACACTGAAGCTTTCTTT. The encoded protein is CASSLGRTVPNTEAFF.

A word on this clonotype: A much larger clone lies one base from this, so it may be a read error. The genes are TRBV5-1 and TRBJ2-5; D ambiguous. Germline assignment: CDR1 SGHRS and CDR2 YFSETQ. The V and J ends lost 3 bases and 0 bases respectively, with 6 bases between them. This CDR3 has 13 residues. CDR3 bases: TGCGCCAGCAGCTCGGACGACCAAGAGACCCAGTACTTC. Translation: CASSSDDQETQYF.

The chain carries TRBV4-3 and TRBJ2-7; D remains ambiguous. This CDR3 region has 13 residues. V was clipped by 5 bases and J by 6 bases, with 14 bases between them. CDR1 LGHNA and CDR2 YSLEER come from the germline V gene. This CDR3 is CASSETSLGEQYF. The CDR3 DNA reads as TGCGCCAGCAGCGAGACGAGTTTGGGCGAGCAGTACTTC.

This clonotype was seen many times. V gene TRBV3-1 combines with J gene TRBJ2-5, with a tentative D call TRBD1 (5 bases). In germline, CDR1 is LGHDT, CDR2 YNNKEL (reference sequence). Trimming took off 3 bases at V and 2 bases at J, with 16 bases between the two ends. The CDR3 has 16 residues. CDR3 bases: TGTGCCAGCAGCCACGATTCAGGGAAGTGGCAAGAGACCCAGTACTTC. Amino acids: CASSHDSGKWQETQYF.

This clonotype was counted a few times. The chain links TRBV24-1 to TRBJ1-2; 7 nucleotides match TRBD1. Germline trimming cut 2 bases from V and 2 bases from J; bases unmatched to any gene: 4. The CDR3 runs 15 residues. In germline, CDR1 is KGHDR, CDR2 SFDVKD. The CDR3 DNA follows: TGTGCCACCAGTGATTGGCGACAGGGCAACTATGGCTACACCTTC. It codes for CATSDWRQGNYGYTF.

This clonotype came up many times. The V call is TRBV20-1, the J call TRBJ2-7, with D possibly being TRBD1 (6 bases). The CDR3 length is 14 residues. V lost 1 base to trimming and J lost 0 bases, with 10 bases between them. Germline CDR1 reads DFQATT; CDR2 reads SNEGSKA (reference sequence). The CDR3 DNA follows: TGCAGTGCTAGAGGCCAGGGGAACTCCTACGAGCAGTACTTC. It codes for CSARGQGNSYEQYF.

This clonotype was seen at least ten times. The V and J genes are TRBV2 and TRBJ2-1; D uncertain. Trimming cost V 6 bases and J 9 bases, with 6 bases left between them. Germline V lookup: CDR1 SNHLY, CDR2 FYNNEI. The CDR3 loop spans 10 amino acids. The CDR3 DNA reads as TGTGCCAGCAGAGTTTTTGAGCAGTTCTTC. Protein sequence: CASRVFEQFF.

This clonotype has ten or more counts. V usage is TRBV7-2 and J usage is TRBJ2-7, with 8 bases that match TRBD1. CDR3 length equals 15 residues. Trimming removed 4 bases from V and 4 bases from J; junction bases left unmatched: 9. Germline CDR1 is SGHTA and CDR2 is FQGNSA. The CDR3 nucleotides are TGTGCCAGCAGCTCAACAGGGGGAGGACCATACGAGCAGTACTTC. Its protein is CASSSTGGGPYEQYF.

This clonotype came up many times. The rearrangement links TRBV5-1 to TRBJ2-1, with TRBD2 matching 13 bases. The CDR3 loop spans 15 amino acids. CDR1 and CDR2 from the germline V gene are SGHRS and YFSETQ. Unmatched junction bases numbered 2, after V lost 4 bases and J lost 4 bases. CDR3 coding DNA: TGCGCCAGCAGCGGACTAGCGGGGGTATACAATGAGCAGTTCTTC. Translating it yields CASSGLAGVYNEQFF.

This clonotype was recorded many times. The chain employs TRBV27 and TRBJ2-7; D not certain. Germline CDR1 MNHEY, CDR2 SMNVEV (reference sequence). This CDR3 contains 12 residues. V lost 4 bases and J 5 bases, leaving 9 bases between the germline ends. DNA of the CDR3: TGTGCCAGCAGTTCCCGAGATAACGAGCAGTACTTC. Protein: CASSSRDNEQYF.

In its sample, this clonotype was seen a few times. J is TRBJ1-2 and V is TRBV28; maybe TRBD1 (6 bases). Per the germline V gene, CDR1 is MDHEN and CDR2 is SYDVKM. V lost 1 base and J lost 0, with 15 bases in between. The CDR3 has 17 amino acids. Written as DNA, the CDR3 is TGTGCCAGCAGTTTATACATGCCGGGGGGCGCTAACTATGGCTACACCTTC. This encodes CASSLYMPGGANYGYTF.

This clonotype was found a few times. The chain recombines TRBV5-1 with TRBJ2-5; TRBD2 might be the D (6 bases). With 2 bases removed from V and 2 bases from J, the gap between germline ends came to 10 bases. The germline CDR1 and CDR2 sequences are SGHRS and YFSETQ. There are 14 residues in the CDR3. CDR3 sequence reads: CASSFGSSQETQYF. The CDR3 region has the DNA TGCGCCAGCAGCTTCGGGAGCTCACAAGAGACCCAGTACTTC.

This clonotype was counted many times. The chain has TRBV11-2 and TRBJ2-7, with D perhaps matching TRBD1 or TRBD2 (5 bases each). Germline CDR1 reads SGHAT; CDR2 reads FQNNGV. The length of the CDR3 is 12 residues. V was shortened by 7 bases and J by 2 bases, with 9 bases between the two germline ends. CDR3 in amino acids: CASMGPPYEQYF. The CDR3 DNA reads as TGTGCCAGCATGGGACCGCCCTACGAGCAGTACTTC.

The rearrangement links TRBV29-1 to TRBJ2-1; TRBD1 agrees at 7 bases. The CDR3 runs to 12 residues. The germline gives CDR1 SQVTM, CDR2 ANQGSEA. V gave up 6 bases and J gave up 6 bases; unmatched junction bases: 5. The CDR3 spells CSVRQGGNEQFF. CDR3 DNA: TGCAGCGTACGACAGGGCGGCAATGAGCAGTTCTTC.

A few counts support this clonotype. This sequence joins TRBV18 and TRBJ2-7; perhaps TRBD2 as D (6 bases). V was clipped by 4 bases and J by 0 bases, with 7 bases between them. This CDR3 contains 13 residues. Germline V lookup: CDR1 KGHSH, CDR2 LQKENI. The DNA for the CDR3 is TGTGCCAGCTCACGGGACTTCTCCTACGAGCAGTACTTC. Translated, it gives CASSRDFSYEQYF.

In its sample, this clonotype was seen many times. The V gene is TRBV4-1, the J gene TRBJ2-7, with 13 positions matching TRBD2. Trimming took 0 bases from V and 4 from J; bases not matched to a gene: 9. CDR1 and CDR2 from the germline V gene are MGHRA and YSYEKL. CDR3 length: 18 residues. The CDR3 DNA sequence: TGCGCCAGCAGCCAAGATATCATAAGGACTAGCGGGAGTTACGAGCAGTACTTC. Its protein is CASSQDIIRTSGSYEQYF.

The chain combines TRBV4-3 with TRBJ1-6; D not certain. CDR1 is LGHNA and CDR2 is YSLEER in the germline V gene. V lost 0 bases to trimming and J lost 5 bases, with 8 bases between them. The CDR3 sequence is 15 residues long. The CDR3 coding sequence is TGCGCCAGCAGCCAAGATCGGGGTAATAATTCACCCCTCCACTTT. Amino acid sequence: CASSQDRGNNSPLHF.

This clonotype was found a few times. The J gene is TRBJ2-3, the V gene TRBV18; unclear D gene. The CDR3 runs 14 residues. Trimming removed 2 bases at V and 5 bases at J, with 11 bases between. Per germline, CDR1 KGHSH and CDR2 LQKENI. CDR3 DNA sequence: TGTGCCAGCTCACCAAGCGTTGAGATAGATACGCAGTATTTT. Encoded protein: CASSPSVEIDTQYF.

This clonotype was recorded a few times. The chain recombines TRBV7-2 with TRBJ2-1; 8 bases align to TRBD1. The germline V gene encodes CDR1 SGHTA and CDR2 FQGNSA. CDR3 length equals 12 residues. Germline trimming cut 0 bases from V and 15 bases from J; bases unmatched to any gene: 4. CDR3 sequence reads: CASSLAPGGLFF. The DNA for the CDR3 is TGTGCCAGCAGCTTAGCCCCAGGGGGCCTGTTCTTC. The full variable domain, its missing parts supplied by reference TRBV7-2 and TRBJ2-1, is GAGVSQSPSNKVTEKGKDVELRCDPISGHTALYWYRQSLGQGLEFLIYFQGNSAPDKSGLPSDRFSAERTGGSVSTLTIQRTQQEDSAVYLCASSLAPGGLFFGPGTRLTVL.

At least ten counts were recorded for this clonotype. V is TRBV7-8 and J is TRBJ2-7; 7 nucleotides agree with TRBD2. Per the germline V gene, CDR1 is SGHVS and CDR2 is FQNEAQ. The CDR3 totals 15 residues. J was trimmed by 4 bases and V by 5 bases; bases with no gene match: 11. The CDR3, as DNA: TGTGCCAGCAGCCCAGGGCTAGCGGCGGGGTACGAGCAGTACTTC. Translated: CASSPGLAAGYEQYF.